Listed below are T cell receptor beta chains from one sample, sequenced in a study of blood T cells in healthy people across ages. MiXCR, run by TCRdb on the 5' RACE reads, gives a single entry per CDR3 protein. This sample has about 810,000 distinct CDR3 sequences, with 35% to 40% found just once. Sequenced sample: blood. Source of these receptors: a man aged 18 to 30 in good health. Both conserved end residues are part of each CDR3. A D gene is named only where the DNA matches it firmly. Some rows mark clone size as missing; the rest say once, few, many or name a class of expanded clone.

>.|TRBV7-9|many|TRBJ2-1
CASSLLPGNNEQFF
TGTGCCAGCAGCCTGCTACCGGGCAACAATGAGCAGTTCTTC
>TRBD2|TRBV13|few|TRBJ2-1
CASSMTSGGTYNEQFF
TGTGCCAGCAGCATGACTAGCGGGGGAACGTACAATGAGCAGTTCTTC
>.|TRBV7-2|many|TRBJ1-1
CASSFSNTEAFF
TGTGCCAGCAGTTTTTCTAACACTGAAGCTTTCTTT
>TRBD2|TRBV20-1|.|TRBJ2-2
CSAHGLAGGPNTGELFF
TGCAGTGCTCATGGACTAGCGGGGGGGCCGAACACCGGGGAGCTGTTTTTT
>TRBD2|TRBV7-2|.|TRBJ2-5
CASSSSNGASGGRETQYF
TGTGCCAGCAGCTCAAGCAACGGGGCTAGCGGGGGGAGAGAGACCCAGTACTTC
>.|TRBV7-2|few|TRBJ1-5
CASSLQPRHYSNQPQHF
TGTGCCAGCAGCTTACAACCGCGACATTATAGCAATCAGCCCCAGCATTTT
>.|TRBV21-1|few|TRBJ2-7
CASSHRGGREQYF
TGTGCCAGCTCCCACAGGGGCGGCCGGGAGCAGTACTTC
>TRBD1|TRBV20-1|.|TRBJ2-1
CSATRRTGISYNEQFF
TGCAGTGCCACACGGAGGACAGGGATCTCTTACAATGAGCAGTTCTTC
>TRBD2|TRBV6-2/TRBV6-3|.|TRBJ2-2
CASSYSSGGANTGELFF
TGTGCCAGCAGTTACTCTAGCGGGGGGGCGAACACCGGGGAGCTGTTTTTT
>.|TRBV18|.|TRBJ1-1
CASSPRDTRNTEAFF
TGTGCCAGCTCACCCAGGGACACCAGGAACACTGAAGCTTTCTTT
>TRBD1|TRBV4-3|few|TRBJ1-1
CASSPEGTGADTEAFF
TGCGCCAGCAGCCCCGAGGGGACAGGGGCCGACACTGAAGCTTTCTTT
>.|TRBV14|.|TRBJ1-1
CASSQVGRTEAFF
TGTGCCAGCAGCCAAGTTGGTAGAACTGAAGCTTTCTTT
>.|TRBV29-1|many|TRBJ1-5
CSVARDIGQPQHF
TGCAGCGTAGCCCGGGACATAGGTCAGCCCCAGCATTTT
>TRBD1|TRBV20-1|many|TRBJ2-7
CSARGTGGAETYEQYF
TGCAGTGCTAGAGGGACAGGGGGCGCAGAGACCTACGAGCAGTACTTC
>.|TRBV5-1|.|TRBJ1-4
CASSSGYEPRAPNEKLFF
TGCGCCAGCAGCTCAGGGTACGAACCCCGGGCACCTAATGAAAAACTGTTTTTT
>TRBD1|TRBV7-6|.|TRBJ2-7
CASSSIGQGPYEQYF
TGTGCCAGCAGCTCAATCGGACAGGGTCCCTACGAGCAGTACTTC
>.|TRBV3-1|few|TRBJ1-2
CASSREGATYGYTF
TGTGCCAGCAGCCGAGAAGGGGCAACCTATGGCTACACCTTC
>TRBD2|TRBV14|once|TRBJ2-1
CASSARSGLAGYNEQFF
TGTGCCAGCAGCGCACGATCGGGACTAGCAGGTTACAATGAGCAGTTCTTC
>.|TRBV7-2|.|TRBJ2-5
CASSTQQGSNEQYF
TGTGCCAGCAGCACCCAACAGGGCTCCAATGAGCAGTACTTC
>TRBD2|TRBV19|few|TRBJ2-3
CASKTAGGTTDTQYF
TGTGCCAGTAAGACAGCGGGGGGGACTACAGATACGCAGTATTTT
>TRBD1|TRBV5-1|few|TRBJ2-1
CASSIRPRGISYNEQFF
TGCGCCAGCAGCATTCGTCCCAGGGGGATCTCCTACAATGAGCAGTTCTTC
>TRBD1|TRBV27|few|TRBJ2-7
CASSFRQGRYEQYF
TGTGCCAGCAGTTTCCGACAGGGGAGGTACGAGCAGTACTTC
>TRBD1|TRBV20-1|.|TRBJ2-5
CSASLGTVKETQYF
TGCAGTGCTAGTCTCGGGACAGTCAAAGAGACCCAGTACTTC
>TRBD1|TRBV7-9|few|TRBJ2-1
CASTPGQGVREQFF
TGTGCCAGCACCCCTGGACAGGGTGTACGGGAGCAGTTCTTC
>TRBD1|TRBV14|.|TRBJ1-4
CASSQNRGLEKLFF
TGTGCCAGCAGCCAAAACAGGGGGCTTGAAAAACTGTTTTTT
>.|TRBV20-1|few|TRBJ2-7
CSAGTSSYEQYF
TGCAGTGCCGGGACAAGCTCCTACGAGCAGTACTTC
>.|TRBV7-2|few|TRBJ1-1
CASSRQTANTEAFF
TGTGCCAGCAGCCGCCAGACGGCGAACACTGAAGCTTTCTTT
>.|TRBV6-2/TRBV6-3|few|TRBJ2-7
CAGAGAYLSYEQYF
TGTGCCGGGGCCGGGGCCTACCTAAGCTACGAGCAGTACTTC
>.|TRBV7-9|.|TRBJ1-2
CASSLVTMGKDSYGYTF
TGTGCCAGCAGCCTTGTGACCATGGGGAAGGACTCCTATGGCTACACCTTC